This T cell receptor beta chain was sequenced during a study of blood T cell repertoires in COVID-19. The germline V gene encodes CDR1 LGHDT and CDR2 YNNKEL (reference sequence). The length of the CDR3 is 15 residues. Deletions cut 2 bases from V and 0 bases from J, with 8 bases between. Clones were sequenced by immunoSEQ multiplex PCR, and TCRdb holds only the in-frame ones, with some missing. The table includes about 290,000 clones, roughly 89% detected once. The sample was peripheral blood. The receptor was derived from a woman in her twenties or thirties with active or convalescent COVID-19. This rearrangement joins TRBV3-1 (or the pseudogene TRBV3-2) to TRBJ1-3, with D possibly TRBD1 on 6 matching bases. The CDR3 is CASSQKGGSGNTIYF. CDR3 bases: TGTGCCAGCAGCCAAAAAGGGGGCTCTGGAAACACCATATATTTT.